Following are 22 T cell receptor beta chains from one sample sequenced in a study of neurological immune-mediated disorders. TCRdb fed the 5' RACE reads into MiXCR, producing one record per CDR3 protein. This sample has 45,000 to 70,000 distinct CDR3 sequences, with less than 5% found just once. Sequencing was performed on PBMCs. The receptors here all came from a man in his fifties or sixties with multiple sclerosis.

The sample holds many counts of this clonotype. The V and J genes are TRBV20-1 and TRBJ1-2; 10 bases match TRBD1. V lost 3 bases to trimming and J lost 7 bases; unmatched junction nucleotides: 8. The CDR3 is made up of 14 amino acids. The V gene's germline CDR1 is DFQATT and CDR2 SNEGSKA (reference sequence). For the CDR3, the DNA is TGCAGTGCTAGTGGGGCGGGACAGGGGTTTGGCTACACCTTC. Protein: CSASGAGQGFGYTF.

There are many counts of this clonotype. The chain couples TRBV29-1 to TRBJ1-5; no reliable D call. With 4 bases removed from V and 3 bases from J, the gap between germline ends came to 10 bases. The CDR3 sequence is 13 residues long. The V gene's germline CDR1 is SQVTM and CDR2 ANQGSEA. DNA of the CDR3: TGCAGCGTTGCCTCAGGTTTCAATCAGCCCCAGCATTTT. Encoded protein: CSVASGFNQPQHF. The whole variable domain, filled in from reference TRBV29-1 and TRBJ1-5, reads SAVISQKPSRDICQRGTSLTIQCQVDSQVTMMFWYRQQPGQSLTLIATANQGSEATYESGFVIDKFPISRPNLTFSTLTVSNMSPEDSSIYLCSVASGFNQPQHFGDGTRLSIL.

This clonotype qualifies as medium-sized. This chain's CDR3 is CASNQNQYGYTF. The CDR3, as DNA: TGTGCCAGCAACCAAAACCAATATGGCTACACCTTC. This chain links TRBV6-6 with TRBJ1-2; unclear D gene. V was shortened by 7 bases and J by 5 bases, with 11 bases between the two germline ends. Germline CDR1 is MNHNY and CDR2 is SVGAGI (reference sequence). The CDR3 has 12 residues.

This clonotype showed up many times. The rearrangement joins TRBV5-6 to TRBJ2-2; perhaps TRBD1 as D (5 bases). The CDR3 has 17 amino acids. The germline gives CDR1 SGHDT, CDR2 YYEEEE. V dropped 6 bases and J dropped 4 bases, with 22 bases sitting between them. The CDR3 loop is CASTLSFDRLVTGELFF. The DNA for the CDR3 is TGTGCCAGCACCCTTTCGTTCGACAGACTGGTCACCGGGGAGCTGTTTTTT.

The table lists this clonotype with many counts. This CDR3 reads CASSHSGGAYEQYF. CDR3 sequence (DNA): TGTGCCAGCAGCCATAGCGGGGGTGCCTACGAGCAGTACTTC. The J gene is TRBJ2-7, the V gene TRBV4-2, with TRBD2 matching over 9 bases. The CDR3 is made up of 14 amino acids. Germline V lookup: CDR1 LGHNA, CDR2 YNFKEQ. The V segment lost 3 bases and the J segment 2 bases; nucleotides outside the gene matches: 2.

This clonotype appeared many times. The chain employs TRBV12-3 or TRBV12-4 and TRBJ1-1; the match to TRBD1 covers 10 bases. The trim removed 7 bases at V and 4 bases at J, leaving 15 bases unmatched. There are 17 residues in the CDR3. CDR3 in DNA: TGTGCCAGCAATACTAGGGACAGGGGACTGAAAGGCACTGAAGCTTTCTTT. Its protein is CASNTRDRGLKGTEAFF.

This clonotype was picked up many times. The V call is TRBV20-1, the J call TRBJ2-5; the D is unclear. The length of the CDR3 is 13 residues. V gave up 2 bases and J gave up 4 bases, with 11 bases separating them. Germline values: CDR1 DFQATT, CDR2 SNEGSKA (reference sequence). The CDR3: CSARRGLGETQYF. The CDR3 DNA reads TGCAGTGCTAGACGAGGCCTGGGAGAGACCCAGTACTTC.

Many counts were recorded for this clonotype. Written as DNA, the CDR3 is TGTGCCACCAGCAGAGATTCGACTTTCTTACGGGACTATGGCTACACCTTC. It translates to CATSRDSTFLRDYGYTF. The V call is TRBV15, the J call TRBJ1-2; D gene ambiguous. Germline V gene data show CDR1 as LNHNV and CDR2 as YYDKDF (reference sequence). Trimming shortened V by 0 bases and J by 3 bases, and 17 bases separated the two germline ends. CDR3 size: 17 residues.

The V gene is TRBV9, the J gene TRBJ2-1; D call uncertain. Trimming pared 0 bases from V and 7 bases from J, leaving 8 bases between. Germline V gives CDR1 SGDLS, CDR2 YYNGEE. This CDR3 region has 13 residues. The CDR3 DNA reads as TGTGCCAGCAGCGTAGACCAGTTGAATGAGCAGTTCTTC. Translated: CASSVDQLNEQFF.

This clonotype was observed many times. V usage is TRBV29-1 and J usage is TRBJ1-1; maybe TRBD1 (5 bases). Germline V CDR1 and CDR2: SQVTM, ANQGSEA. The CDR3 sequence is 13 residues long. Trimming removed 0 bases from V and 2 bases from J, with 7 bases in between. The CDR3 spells CSVEEGANTEAFF. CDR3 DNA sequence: TGCAGCGTTGAAGAAGGGGCCAACACTGAAGCTTTCTTT.

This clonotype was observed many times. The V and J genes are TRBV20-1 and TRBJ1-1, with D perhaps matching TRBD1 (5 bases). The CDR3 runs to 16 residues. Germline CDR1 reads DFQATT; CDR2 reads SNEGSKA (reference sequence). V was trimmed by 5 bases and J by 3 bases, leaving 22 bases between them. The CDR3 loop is CSAARQLGAGDTEAFF. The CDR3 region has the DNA TGCAGTGCTGCCCGTCAATTAGGGGCCGGGGACACTGAAGCTTTCTTT.

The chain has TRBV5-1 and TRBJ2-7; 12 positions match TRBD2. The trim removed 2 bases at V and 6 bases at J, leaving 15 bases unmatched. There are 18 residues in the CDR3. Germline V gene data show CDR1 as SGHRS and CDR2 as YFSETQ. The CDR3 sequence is CASSFGLAGPIRRGEQYF. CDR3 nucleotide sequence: TGCGCCAGCAGCTTCGGACTAGCGGGGCCCATTCGGAGGGGCGAGCAGTACTTC.

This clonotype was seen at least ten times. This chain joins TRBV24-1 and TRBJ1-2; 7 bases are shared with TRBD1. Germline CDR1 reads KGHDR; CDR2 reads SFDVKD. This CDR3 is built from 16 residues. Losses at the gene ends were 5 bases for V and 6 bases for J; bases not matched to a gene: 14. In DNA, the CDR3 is TGTGCCACCAGTGCTCGGGACAGTTCAACAAGGAATGGCTACACCTTC. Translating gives CATSARDSSTRNGYTF.

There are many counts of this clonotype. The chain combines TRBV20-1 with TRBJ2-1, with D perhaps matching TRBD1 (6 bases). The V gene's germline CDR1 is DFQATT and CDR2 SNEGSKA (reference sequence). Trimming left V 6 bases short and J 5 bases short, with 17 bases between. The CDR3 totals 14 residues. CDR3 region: CSARTDLGHNEQFF. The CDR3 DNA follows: TGCAGTGCCAGGACAGATCTAGGCCACAATGAGCAGTTCTTC.

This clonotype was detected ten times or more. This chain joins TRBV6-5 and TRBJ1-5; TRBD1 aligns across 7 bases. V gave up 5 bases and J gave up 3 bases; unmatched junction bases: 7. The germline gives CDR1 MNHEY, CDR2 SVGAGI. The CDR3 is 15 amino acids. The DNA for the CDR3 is TGTGCCAGCAGTACAACGACAGGGAACAATCAGCCCCAGCATTTT. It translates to CASSTTTGNNQPQHF.

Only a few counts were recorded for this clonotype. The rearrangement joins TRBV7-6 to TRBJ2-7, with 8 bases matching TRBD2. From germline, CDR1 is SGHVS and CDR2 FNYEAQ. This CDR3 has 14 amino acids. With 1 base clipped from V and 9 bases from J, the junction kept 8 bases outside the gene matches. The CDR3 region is CASSLEAGVPAQYF. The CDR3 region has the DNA TGTGCCAGCAGCTTAGAAGCGGGGGTCCCGGCGCAGTACTTC.

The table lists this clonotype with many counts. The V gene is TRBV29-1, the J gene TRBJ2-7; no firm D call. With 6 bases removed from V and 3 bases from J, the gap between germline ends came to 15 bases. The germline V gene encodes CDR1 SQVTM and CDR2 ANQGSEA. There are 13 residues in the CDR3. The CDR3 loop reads CSVRDFLFYEQYF. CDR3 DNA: TGCAGCGTCCGTGACTTCTTATTCTACGAGCAGTACTTC.

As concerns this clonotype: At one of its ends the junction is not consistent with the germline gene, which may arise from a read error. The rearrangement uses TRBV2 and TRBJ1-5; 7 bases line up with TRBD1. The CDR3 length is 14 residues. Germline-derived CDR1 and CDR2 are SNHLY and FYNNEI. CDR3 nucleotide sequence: TGTGCCAGCAGCCAAACAGGGGCAGATCAGCCCCAGAATTTT. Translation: CASSQTGADQPQNF.

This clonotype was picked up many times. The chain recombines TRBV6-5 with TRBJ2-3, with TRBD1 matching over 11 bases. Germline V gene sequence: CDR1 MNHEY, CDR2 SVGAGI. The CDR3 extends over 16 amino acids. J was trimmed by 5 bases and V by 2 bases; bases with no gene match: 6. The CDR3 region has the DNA TGTGCCAGCAGTTACCCGGGACAGGGGGGAGGAGATACGCAGTATTTT. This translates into CASSYPGQGGGDTQYF.

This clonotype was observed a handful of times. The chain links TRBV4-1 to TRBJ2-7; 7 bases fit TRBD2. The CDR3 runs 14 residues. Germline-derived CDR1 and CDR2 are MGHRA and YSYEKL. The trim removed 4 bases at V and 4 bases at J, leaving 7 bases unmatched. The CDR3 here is CASSPRGSQYEQYF. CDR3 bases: TGCGCCAGCAGCCCGCGGGGGAGCCAATACGAGCAGTACTTC.

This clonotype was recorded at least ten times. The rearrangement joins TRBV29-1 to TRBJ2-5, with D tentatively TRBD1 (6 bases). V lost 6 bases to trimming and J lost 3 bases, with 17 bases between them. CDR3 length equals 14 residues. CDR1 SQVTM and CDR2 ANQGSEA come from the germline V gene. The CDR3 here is CSVAPIRGEETQYF. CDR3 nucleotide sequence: TGCAGCGTGGCCCCCATCAGGGGTGAAGAGACCCAGTACTTC.

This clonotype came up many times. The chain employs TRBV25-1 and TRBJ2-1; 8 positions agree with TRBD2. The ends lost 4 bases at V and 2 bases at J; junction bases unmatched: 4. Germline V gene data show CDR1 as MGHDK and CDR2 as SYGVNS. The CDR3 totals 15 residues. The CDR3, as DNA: TGTGCCAGCAGTGCACCGGGGGGGCCCTACAATGAGCAGTTCTTC. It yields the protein CASSAPGGPYNEQFF.